Shown below are 23 T cell receptor beta chains from a single sample sequenced in a study of regulatory T cells in long-lasting Graves disease (dated by TCRdb to about 2021). Library preparation was by multiplex PCR. TCRdb names Illumina HiSeq 4000 as the instrument used. CDR3 regions were amplified by Arm-PCR with iRepertoire HTBI primers to construct TCR beta libraries. TCRdb's own reprocessing of the public reads used fastp at Q25 and MiXCR and kept productive beta chains. Merged by CDR3 protein, the rows form single entries marked with the most common genes and DNA. Counted in this sample were a few hundred thousand distinct CDR3 sequences; about 15% of them appeared once. 17% of the sample belongs to the ten largest clones. Per the publication, the time point label means: newly diagnosed GD, antithyroid drugs for less than 3 months. RNA was extracted from PBMCs in TRIzol for both TCR sequencing and RNA sequencing.

Separately, the same data were catalogued under a study of T cells in Graves' hyperthyroidism and ophthalmopathy.

The input for sequencing was peripheral blood mononuclear cells (PBMCs), taken at new diagnosis, from a patient treated with antithyroid drugs. The receptor set was obtained from a woman in her forties or fifties with Graves disease. Donor details come from another sample of the same person, matched by shared clones.

This chain joins TRBV6-1 and TRBJ2-5; 10 bases are shared with TRBD1. Germline trimming cut 6 bases from V and 5 bases from J; bases unmatched to any gene: 9. This CDR3 region has 15 residues. Per the germline V gene, CDR1 is MNHNS and CDR2 is SASEGT. CDR3 sequence (DNA): TGTGCCAGCAGGAAGTGGACAGGGGGGGATGAGACCCAGTACTTC. The encoded protein is CASRKWTGGDETQYF.

J is TRBJ2-2 and V is TRBV4-1; the match to TRBD2 covers 8 bases. Germline values: CDR1 MGHRA, CDR2 YSYEKL. V trimming: 8 bases; J trimming: 4 bases; junction bases outside the gene matches: 9. CDR3 length: 15 residues. CDR3 nucleotide sequence: TGCGCCAGCGGAAGGACTAGCTTGACCACCGGGGAGCTGTTTTTT. It specifies CASGRTSLTTGELFF.

The gene calls are TRBV6-2 or TRBV6-3 and TRBJ2-1, with D tentatively TRBD1 or TRBD2 (5 bases each). Trimming left V 4 bases short and J 7 bases short, with 17 bases between. Germline assignment: CDR1 MNHEY and CDR2 SVGEGT. This CDR3 has 15 residues. This CDR3 reads CASSSVRDPDNEQFF. The CDR3 nucleotides are TGTGCCAGCAGTTCCGTCCGGGACCCCGATAATGAGCAGTTCTTC.

This clonotype was observed many times. CDR3 loop: CSALGDEQFF. For the CDR3, the DNA is TGCAGTGCTCTGGGAGATGAGCAGTTCTTC. V and J are TRBV20-1 and TRBJ2-1; TRBD2 is a possible D gene (5 bases). V shed 5 bases and J shed 8 bases, with 7 bases lying between them. Germline CDR1 is DFQATT and CDR2 is SNEGSKA (reference sequence). This CDR3 has 10 amino acids.

This clonotype was observed at least ten times. The V gene is TRBV6-5, the J gene TRBJ1-5; D is ambiguous. The CDR3 consists of 14 residues. CDR1 is MNHEY and CDR2 is SVGAGI in the germline V gene. V was cut by 4 bases and J by 0 bases, with 7 bases left in between. The CDR3 nucleotides read TGTGCCAGCAGTTCTCTGTATAGCAATCAGCCCCAGCATTTT. Amino acid sequence: CASSSLYSNQPQHF.

At least ten counts were recorded for this clonotype. The V call is TRBV19, the J call TRBJ1-2; 7 nucleotides line up with TRBD1. The V and J ends lost 4 bases and 4 bases, in that order; junction bases with no gene match: 6. Germline V CDR1 and CDR2: LNHDA, SQIVND (reference sequence). This CDR3 spans 14 amino acids. CDR3 loop: CASSNQPGGYGYTF. As DNA, the CDR3 is TGTGCCAGTAGTAACCAGCCAGGGGGCTATGGCTACACCTTC.

V and J are TRBV5-1 and TRBJ2-3; D is ambiguous. This CDR3 has 13 amino acids. CDR1 is SGHRS, CDR2 YFSETQ, per germline. The V end lost 5 bases, the J end lost 5 bases, and 12 bases lay between the germline ends. As DNA, the CDR3 is TGCGCCAGCAGAACTCTGATTGGAGATACGCAGTATTTT. Its translation: CASRTLIGDTQYF.

There are many counts of this clonotype. The chain employs TRBV2 and TRBJ1-1, with D possibly TRBD1 on 5 matching bases. The CDR3 has 14 amino acids. The germline V gene encodes CDR1 SNHLY and CDR2 FYNNEI. V lost 7 bases and J lost 3, with 15 bases in between. The CDR3 region is CASNRRGGDTEAFF. CDR3 sequence (DNA): TGTGCCAGCAATAGGCGGGGCGGGGACACTGAAGCTTTCTTT.

J is TRBJ2-7 and V is TRBV5-5, with 10 bases that match TRBD2. The V gene's germline CDR1 is SGHKS and CDR2 YYEKEE (reference sequence). The length of the CDR3 is 21 residues. Trimming cost V 4 bases and J 3 bases; bases outside gene matches: 25. CDR3 region: CASSPQVTGHSILAGVYEQYF. CDR3 nucleotide sequence: TGTGCCAGCAGCCCCCAAGTTACTGGACATTCCATTCTAGCGGGAGTCTACGAGCAGTACTTC.

The V call is TRBV20-1, the J call TRBJ2-1; TRBD2 matches at 7 bases. Unmatched junction bases numbered 8, after V lost 1 base and J lost 8 bases. Per germline, CDR1 DFQATT and CDR2 SNEGSKA (reference sequence). The CDR3 totals 14 residues. The CDR3 spells CSARVAGDIDEQFF. In nucleotides, the CDR3 is TGCAGTGCTAGAGTTGCGGGAGATATAGATGAGCAGTTCTTC.

A few counts support this clonotype. The chain uses TRBV27 and TRBJ1-5, with TRBD1 as a possible D gene (6 bases). Germline V gene data show CDR1 as MNHEY and CDR2 as SMNVEV (reference sequence). The CDR3 contains 13 residues. Trimming took 8 bases from V and 3 from J, leaving 11 bases between them. CDR3 in DNA: TGTGCCAGCGCAGGACAGTTCAATCAGCCCCAGCATTTT. This encodes CASAGQFNQPQHF.

This clonotype was observed at least ten times. V usage is TRBV6-5 and J usage is TRBJ2-7; D not resolved. V was cut by 2 bases and J by 2 bases, with 10 bases left in between. CDR1 is MNHEY, CDR2 SVGAGI, per germline. The CDR3 runs 14 residues. The chain's CDR3 is CASSYSQYTYEQYF. For the CDR3, the DNA is TGTGCCAGCAGTTACAGTCAGTACACCTACGAGCAGTACTTC.

This clonotype was found many times. The V and J genes are TRBV19 and TRBJ1-1, with D hard to call. CDR1 and CDR2 (germline): LNHDA, SQIVND (reference sequence). Trimming stripped 4 bases from V and 1 base from J, with 7 bases between. CDR3 length: 13 amino acids. The CDR3 bases are TGTGCCAGTAGTAAGGCAGAGAACACTGAAGCTTTCTTT. Its translation: CASSKAENTEAFF.

This clonotype was counted at least ten times. This sequence joins TRBV28 and TRBJ2-7; D remains unclear. With 3 bases removed from V and 2 bases from J, the gap between germline ends came to 11 bases. The CDR3 extends over 14 amino acids. Germline V gene data show CDR1 as MDHEN and CDR2 as SYDVKM. The CDR3 bases are TGTGCCAGCAGTTTCCTTGGTGGGACCTACGAGCAGTACTTC. The encoded protein is CASSFLGGTYEQYF.

The CDR3 is CASRYIGGEQFF. In DNA form, the CDR3 reads TGTGCCAGTCGCTATATAGGGGGTGAGCAGTTCTTC. The gene calls are TRBV19 and TRBJ2-1; D perhaps matches TRBD1 (6 bases). The V end was cut by 8 bases, the J end by 9 bases, with 14 bases between. Germline-derived CDR1 and CDR2 are LNHDA and SQIVND (reference sequence). This CDR3 has 12 residues.

Ten or more counts support this clonotype. CDR3 in DNA: TGTGCCAGCAGCCGCCCGAACACTGAAGCTTTCTTT. Amino acid sequence: CASSRPNTEAFF. This rearrangement joins TRBV28 to TRBJ1-1, with D uncertain. The CDR3 is 12 residues long. The V and J ends lost 6 bases and 1 base respectively, with 6 bases between them. Germline lookup yields CDR1 MDHEN and CDR2 SYDVKM.

This clonotype was found many times. This chain links TRBV11-1 with TRBJ1-1; 8 positions agree with TRBD1. Germline CDR1 reads SGHAT; CDR2 reads FQDESV (reference sequence). V was clipped by 3 bases and J by 1 base; unmatched bases: 10. This CDR3 spans 17 amino acids. CDR3 DNA: TGTGCCAGCAGCTTCCAGACGGGACAGGCCGCGAACACTGAAGCTTTCTTT. Encoded protein: CASSFQTGQAANTEAFF.

The table lists this clonotype with many counts. V and J are TRBV13 and TRBJ2-7, with 11 bases that match TRBD1. Germline trimming cut 4 bases from V and 4 bases from J; bases unmatched to any gene: 3. The germline CDR1 and CDR2 sequences are PRHDT and FYEKMQ (reference sequence). The CDR3 has 14 residues. The CDR3 DNA reads TGTGCCAGCAGCTCGGGACAGGGGGATTACGAGCAGTACTTC. It translates to CASSSGQGDYEQYF.

This clonotype was found a few times. The chain employs TRBV20-1 and TRBJ1-5; unclear D gene. The V gene lost 0 bases and the J gene lost 2 bases, with 11 bases spanning the gap. Germline assignment: CDR1 DFQATT and CDR2 SNEGSKA (reference sequence). The CDR3 loop spans 15 amino acids. CDR3 region: CSARDLRDGNQPQHF. CDR3 sequence (DNA): TGCAGTGCTAGAGATCTTCGGGATGGCAATCAGCCCCAGCATTTT.

This clonotype occurred many times. The chain joins TRBV12-3 or TRBV12-4 to TRBJ1-6; no reliable D call. With 8 bases removed from V and 8 bases from J, the gap between germline ends came to 13 bases. This CDR3 has 13 residues. The CDR3 bases are TGTGCCAGCTGTAGGGTCCAGGATTCACCCCTCCACTTT. Translation gives CASCRVQDSPLHF.

The chain joins TRBV2 to TRBJ2-7, with D hard to call. The CDR3 has 12 amino acids. Trimming cost V 8 bases and J 6 bases, with 14 bases left between them. The V gene's germline CDR1 is SNHLY and CDR2 FYNNEI. In DNA, the CDR3 is TGTGCCAGCTGGGCCCCGGATGGCGAGCAGTACTTC. This sequence encodes CASWAPDGEQYF. The full variable domain, in which reference TRBV2 and TRBJ2-7 provide the parts outside the CDR3, is EPEVTQTPSHQVTQMGQEVILRCVPISNHLYFYWYRQILGQKVEFLVSFYNNEISEKSEIFDDQFSVERPDGSNFTLKIRSTKLEDSAMYFCASWAPDGEQYFGPGTRLTVT.

At least ten counts were recorded for this clonotype. The J gene is TRBJ1-6, the V gene TRBV6-2 or TRBV6-3; D is unclear. The V and J ends lost 5 bases and 7 bases respectively, with 15 bases between them. The germline V gene has CDR1 MNHEY and CDR2 SVGEGT. The CDR3 has 15 residues. The CDR3 region is CASSPHERVNSPLHF. Written as DNA, the CDR3 is TGTGCCAGCAGTCCACACGAAAGGGTGAATTCACCCCTCCACTTT.

This clonotype was found many times. CDR3 sequence: CASSLMFLGLRYEQYF. In DNA form, the CDR3 reads TGCGCCAGCAGCTTGATGTTTTTAGGTCTACGCTACGAGCAGTACTTC. The chain joins TRBV5-1 to TRBJ2-7; D is undetermined. V lost 1 base and J lost 3, with 17 bases in between. The CDR3 runs to 16 residues. Germline CDR1 reads SGHRS; CDR2 reads YFSETQ.